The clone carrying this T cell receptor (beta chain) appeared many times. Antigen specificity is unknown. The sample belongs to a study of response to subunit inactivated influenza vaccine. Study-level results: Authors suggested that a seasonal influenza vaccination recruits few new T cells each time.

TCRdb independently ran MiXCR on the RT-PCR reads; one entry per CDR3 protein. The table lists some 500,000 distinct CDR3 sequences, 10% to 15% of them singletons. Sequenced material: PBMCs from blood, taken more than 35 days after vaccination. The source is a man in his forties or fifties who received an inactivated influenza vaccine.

CDR3 nucleotide sequence: TGCAGTGCTAGTCACCCAGGGGAAACTGAAGCTTTCTTT. Translating it yields CSASHPGETEAFF. The chain couples TRBV20-1 to TRBJ1-1; a possible D gene is TRBD1 (6 bases). The ends were cut back, 3 bases at V and 5 bases at J, with 13 bases in the middle. This CDR3 region has 13 residues. CDR1 and CDR2 (germline): DFQATT, SNEGSKA (reference sequence).